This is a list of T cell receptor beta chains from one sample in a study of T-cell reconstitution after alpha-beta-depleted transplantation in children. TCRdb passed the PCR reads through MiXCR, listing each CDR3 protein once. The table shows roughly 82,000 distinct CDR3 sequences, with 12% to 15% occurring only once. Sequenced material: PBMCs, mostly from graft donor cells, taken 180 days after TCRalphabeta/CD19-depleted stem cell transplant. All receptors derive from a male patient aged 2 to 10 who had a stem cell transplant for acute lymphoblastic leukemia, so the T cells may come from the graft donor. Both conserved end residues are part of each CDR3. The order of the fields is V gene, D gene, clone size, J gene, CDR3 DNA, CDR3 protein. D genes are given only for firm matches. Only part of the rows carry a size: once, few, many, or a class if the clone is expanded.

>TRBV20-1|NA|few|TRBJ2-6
TGCAGTGCTAGAGGAATGGACCACTCCTATGGGGCCAACGTCCTGACTTTC
CSARGMDHSYGANVLTF
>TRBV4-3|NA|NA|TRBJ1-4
TGCGCCAGCAGCCCGGGACAACATGATGAAAAACTGTTTTTT
CASSPGQHDEKLFF
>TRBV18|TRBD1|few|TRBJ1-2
TGTGCCAGCTCATCCCGGGACAGGGCGAATGGCTACACCTTC
CASSSRDRANGYTF
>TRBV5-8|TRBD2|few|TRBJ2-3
TGTGCCAGCAGTTATAGCGGGACGGGCACAGATACGCAGTATTTT
CASSYSGTGTDTQYF
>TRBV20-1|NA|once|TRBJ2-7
TGCAGTGCTAGAGAGGAGTCCTACGAGCAGTACTTC
CSAREESYEQYF
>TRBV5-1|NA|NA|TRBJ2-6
TGCGCCAGCAGCTTGGATCGAGGGTCCGGGGCCAACGTCCTGACTTTC
CASSLDRGSGANVLTF
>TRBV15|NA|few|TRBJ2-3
TGTGCCACCAGCAGAGGGGCCTTCACAGATACGCAGTATTTT
CATSRGAFTDTQYF
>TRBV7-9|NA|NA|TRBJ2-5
TGTGCCAGCAGCGCCGATACCCAGTACTTC
CASSADTQYF
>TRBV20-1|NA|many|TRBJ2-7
TGCAGTGCGGTGGGGGGCGAGCAGTACTTC
CSAVGGEQYF
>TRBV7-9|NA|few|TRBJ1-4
TGTGCCAGCAGCTCGGACCGGGCAACTAATGAAAAACTGTTTTTT
CASSSDRATNEKLFF
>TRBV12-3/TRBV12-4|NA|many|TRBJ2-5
TGTGCCAGCAGTTTAGGCAGCCCGGAGACCCAGTACTTC
CASSLGSPETQYF
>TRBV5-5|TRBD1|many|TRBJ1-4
TGTGCCAGCAGCGGGGACAGGGTCCGGAATGAAAAACTGTTTTTT
CASSGDRVRNEKLFF
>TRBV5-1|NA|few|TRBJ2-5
TGCGCCAGCAGCTTCCCAAAAGAGACCCAGTACTTC
CASSFPKETQYF
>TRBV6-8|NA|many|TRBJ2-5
TGTGCCAGCAGCACCACCGGGCTTATAGGGGAGACCCAGTACTTC
CASSTTGLIGETQYF
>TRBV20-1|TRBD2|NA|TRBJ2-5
TGCAGTGCTAGAGATGGAGCTAGCGGGAGAGAGACCCAGTACTTC
CSARDGASGRETQYF
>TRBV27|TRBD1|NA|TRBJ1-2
TGTGCCAGCAGTCGCTCCAAACAGGGGCGATATGGCTACACCTTC
CASSRSKQGRYGYTF
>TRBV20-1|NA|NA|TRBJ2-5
TGCAGTGCTTCTCAGGGTCATCAAGAGACCCAGTACTTC
CSASQGHQETQYF
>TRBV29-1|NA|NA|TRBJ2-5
TGCAGCGTACTTGACTTCCAAGAGACCCAGTACTTC
CSVLDFQETQYF
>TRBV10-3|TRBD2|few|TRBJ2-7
TGTGCCACCATGCGGGGGGGGGAAACCTACGAGCAGTACTTC
CATMRGGETYEQYF
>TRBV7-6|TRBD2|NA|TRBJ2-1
TGTGCCAGCAGCTTAGACTCCGGGACTAGCGGCGCCTACAATGAGCAGTTCTTC
CASSLDSGTSGAYNEQFF
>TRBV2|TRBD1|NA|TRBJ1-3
TGTGCCCCTCGGCCGGACAGGGGAGGAAACACCATATATTTT
CAPRPDRGGNTIYF
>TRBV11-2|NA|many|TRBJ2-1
TGTGCCAGCAGCTTAGATAGACAGTACCTCTACAATGAGCAGTTCTTC
CASSLDRQYLYNEQFF
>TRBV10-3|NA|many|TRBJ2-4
TGTGCCATCAGTGAGTCGGTCACAGCCAAAAACATTCAGTACTTC
CAISESVTAKNIQYF
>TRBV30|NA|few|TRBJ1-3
TGTGCCTGGAGTGACAGGACTTCTGGAAACACCATATATTTT
CAWSDRTSGNTIYF
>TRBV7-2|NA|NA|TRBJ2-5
TGTGCCAGCAGCTTAGGTCGAGCTTGGACTCAAGAGACCCAGTACTTC
CASSLGRAWTQETQYF
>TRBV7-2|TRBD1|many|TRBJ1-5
TGTGCCAGCAGTCGACAGGGGGCTCGCAATCAGCCCCAGCATTTT
CASSRQGARNQPQHF
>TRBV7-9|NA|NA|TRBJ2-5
TGTGCCAGCAGTGTGGGATCTAGCCTGGAGACCCAGTACTTC
CASSVGSSLETQYF
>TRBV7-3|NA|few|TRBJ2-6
TGTGCCAGCAGCTTCAGGGTCTCTGGGGCCAACGTCCTGACTTTC
CASSFRVSGANVLTF
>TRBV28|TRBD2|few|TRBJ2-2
TGTGCCAGCAGCCCGGGAGGTTTGGACACCGGGGAGCTGTTTTTT
CASSPGGLDTGELFF
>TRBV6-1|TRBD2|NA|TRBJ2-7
TGTGCCAGCAGCATGCAGGGAGGGGAATCCTACGAGCAGTACTTC
CASSMQGGESYEQYF
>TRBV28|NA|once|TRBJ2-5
TGTGCCAGCAGTAAGCGGGCATTAGGGGAGACCCAGTACTTC
CASSKRALGETQYF
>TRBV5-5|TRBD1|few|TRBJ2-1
TGTGCCAGCAGCCCCCGGACTACAGGGGGCTTATACAATGAGCAGTTCTTC
CASSPRTTGGLYNEQFF
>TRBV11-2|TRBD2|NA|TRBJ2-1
TGTGCCAGCAGCTCCGGACTAGCGGGGGGGTCCTACAATGAGCAGTTCTTC
CASSSGLAGGSYNEQFF
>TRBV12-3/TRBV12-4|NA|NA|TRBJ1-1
TGTGCCAGCACCTCTTCAAGGAGGGGCCCCGTCCCGAAAGCTTTCTTT
CASTSSRRGPVPKAFF
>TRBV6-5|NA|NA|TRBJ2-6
TGTGCCAACAGTTTCCGGTATCGGATCTCTGGGGCCAACGTCCTGACTTTC
CANSFRYRISGANVLTF
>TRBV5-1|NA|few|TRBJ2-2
TGCGCCAGCAGCCCCGGGGGTTCGAACACCGGGGAGCTGTTTTTT
CASSPGGSNTGELFF
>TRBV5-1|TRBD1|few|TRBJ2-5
TGCGCCAGCAGCGGAACTGACAGGGGGCGAGAGACCCAGTACTTC
CASSGTDRGRETQYF